Listed here is a single T cell receptor beta chain. These data are taken from a study of T cell responses to AZD1222 COVID-19 vaccine. The repertoire was sequenced with immunoSEQ multiplex PCR; TCRdb's copy has only in-frame clones and lacks some. Of about 180,000 clones in the sample, 80% to 90% were seen once. In germline, CDR1 is MNHEY, CDR2 SVGAGI. The CDR3 consists of 14 residues. Deletions cut 5 bases from V and 6 bases from J, with 15 bases between. V is TRBV6-5 and J is TRBJ2-3; either TRBD1 or TRBD2 may fit D (5 bases each). This TCR came from an adult who received the AZD1222 COVID-19 vaccine. Sample: peripheral blood, taken 28 days after the second AZD1222 dose. The CDR3 reads CASSRQSWGDTQYF. Here the CDR3 DNA reads TGTGCCAGCAGTCGACAGTCCTGGGGGGATACGCAGTATTTT.